The 21 T cell receptor beta chains presented below share a single source sample, sequenced in a study of blood T cell repertoires in COVID-19 (dated by TCRdb to about 2020). Library creation used the immunoSEQ multiplex PCR assay. The clones in this table, taken by TCRdb from immuneACCESS, are in-frame only. Not every clone is retained; where verified, under half of the shortfall comes from an unresolved V gene, and the cause of the rest is unknown. The table for this sample lists 200,000 or so clones; around 80% of them were counted only once. Over 13% of the sample is in the top ten clones. Sample: peripheral blood. These receptors came from a young man with active or convalescent COVID-19.

This clone has just one count. V gene TRBV6-5 combines with J gene TRBJ1-1; the D is unclear. CDR3 length: 15 residues. V lost 0 bases, J lost 1 base, and 9 bases lay in between. Germline V CDR1 and CDR2: MNHEY, SVGAGI. The CDR3 region is CASSYSASQNTEAFF. The CDR3 nucleotides read TGTGCCAGCAGTTACTCGGCCTCCCAGAACACTGAAGCTTTCTTT.

This chain connects TRBV6-2 or TRBV6-3 to TRBJ2-3, with 10 bases lining up with TRBD2. The trim removed 6 bases at V and 2 bases at J, leaving 5 bases unmatched. Looked up from germline, CDR1 is MNHEY and CDR2 is SVGEGT. The CDR3 has 15 amino acids. This CDR3 reads CASSRSGRVTDTQYF. CDR3 nucleotide sequence: TGTGCCAGCAGCCGAAGCGGGAGGGTCACAGATACGCAGTATTTT.

The chain uses TRBV28 and TRBJ2-7; the match to TRBD1 covers 7 bases. J gave up 4 bases and V 3 bases, and 6 bases lay outside the gene matches. There are 14 residues in the CDR3. Germline CDR1 MDHEN, CDR2 SYDVKM. Written as DNA, the CDR3 is TGTGCCAGCAGTTTTAGGGACAGCTATTACGAGCAGTACGTC. Protein: CASSFRDSYYEQYV.

The chain joins TRBV11-3 to TRBJ2-7; TRBD2 matches 11 bases. CDR1 and CDR2 from the germline V gene are SGHNT and YENEEA. This CDR3 has 18 residues. V trimming: 4 bases; J trimming: 2 bases; junction bases outside the gene matches: 13. CDR3 amino acids: CASSSRDLTSGITYEQYF. The CDR3 coding sequence is TGTGCCAGCAGCTCTAGAGATTTGACTAGCGGGATTACCTACGAGCAGTACTTC. The whole variable domain, remainder taken from reference TRBV11-3 and TRBJ2-7, is EAGVVQSPRYKIIEKKQPVAFWCNPISGHNTLYWYLQNLGQGPELLIRYENEEAVDDSQLPKDRFSAERLKGVDSTLKIQPAELGDSAVYLCASSSRDLTSGITYEQYFGPGTRLTVT.

The rearrangement uses TRBV6-5 and TRBJ1-6; 8 bases are a match to TRBD1. The CDR3 totals 13 residues. V gave up 6 bases and J gave up 6 bases; unmatched junction bases: 1. CDR1 MNHEY and CDR2 SVGAGI come from the germline V gene. This chain's CDR3 is CASRGQGNSPLHF. The DNA of the CDR3 is TGTGCCAGCAGAGGACAGGGTAATTCACCCCTCCACTTT.

The V gene is TRBV5-1, the J gene TRBJ1-6; tentative D call: TRBD1 (5 bases). From germline, CDR1 is SGHRS and CDR2 YFSETQ. V lost 1 base to trimming and J lost 7 bases, with 15 bases between them. The CDR3 totals 16 residues. This CDR3 reads CASSLKVQGQNSPLHF. CDR3 nucleotides: TGCGCCAGCAGCTTGAAGGTTCAGGGTCAGAATTCACCCCTCCACTTT.

This chain joins TRBV9 and TRBJ2-2; D might be TRBD2 (6 bases). Deletions cut 2 bases from V and 2 bases from J, with 10 bases between. Germline V gene data show CDR1 as SGDLS and CDR2 as YYNGEE. This CDR3 is built from 15 residues. In DNA, the CDR3 is TGTGCCAGCAGCGTCCGGCGGGAAAACACCGGGGAGCTGTTTTTT. Residues: CASSVRRENTGELFF.

This clone has a handful of counts. The chain is built from TRBV27 and TRBJ2-7, with D uncertain. V gave up 6 bases and J gave up 3 bases, with 12 bases separating them. This CDR3 contains 13 residues. In germline, CDR1 is MNHEY, CDR2 SMNVEV (reference sequence). CDR3 sequence reads: CASSLAKRYEQYF. CDR3 DNA: TGTGCCAGCAGCCTCGCGAAGCGCTACGAGCAGTACTTC.

The rearrangement links TRBV6-5 to TRBJ2-1; maybe TRBD2 (7 bases). V lost 7 bases, J lost 10 bases, and 23 bases lay in between. Looked up from germline, CDR1 is MNHEY and CDR2 is SVGAGI. The CDR3 has 15 amino acids. The CDR3 DNA sequence: TGTGCCAGCATTTATCATGGGGGGGCGGCTGGGGAGCAGTTCTTC. Translation gives CASIYHGGAAGEQFF.

This clone was seen more than once but under ten times. V is TRBV6-5 and J is TRBJ2-6, with 8 bases fitting TRBD1. V lost 8 bases, J lost 1 base, and 4 bases stayed unmatched. Germline V gene lookup returns CDR1 MNHEY and CDR2 SVGAGI. The CDR3 runs to 15 residues. DNA of the CDR3: TGTGCCAGCGGGACAGGTTTATCTGGGGCCAACGTCCTGACTTTC. Its translation: CASGTGLSGANVLTF.

This clone appeared many times. The chain combines TRBV10-1 with TRBJ2-3; the match to TRBD1 covers 7 bases. This CDR3 comprises 16 residues. V gave up 0 bases and J gave up 4 bases; unmatched junction bases: 7. Germline V lookup: CDR1 WNHNN, CDR2 SYGVQD (reference sequence). The DNA of the CDR3 is TGCGCCAGCAGTGAGTCGCGAGGGGGCGCGGCAGATACGCAGTATTTT. The encoded protein is CASSESRGGAADTQYF.

This clone was found a few times. This rearrangement joins TRBV6-4 to TRBJ2-7; 16 bases are a match to TRBD2. CDR3 length equals 17 residues. The germline V gene has CDR1 MRHNA and CDR2 SNTAGT. V shed 6 bases, J shed 3 bases, and the junction held 8 bases outside the gene matches. CDR3 in DNA: TGTGCCAGCAGCGAGGAGGGACTAGCGGGAGGGTTCTACGAGCAGTACTTC. Protein product: CASSEEGLAGGFYEQYF.

This chain connects TRBV6-5 to TRBJ1-4; D is undetermined. The ends were cut back, 3 bases at V and 0 bases at J, with 5 bases in the middle. The CDR3 extends over 14 amino acids. The germline V gene encodes CDR1 MNHEY and CDR2 SVGAGI. CDR3 sequence (DNA): TGTGCCAGCAGTTATCAGTCAACTAATGAAAAACTGTTTTTT. This encodes CASSYQSTNEKLFF.

The chain is built from TRBV2 and TRBJ1-5, with D uncertain. V was pared by 8 bases and J by 1 base, with 6 bases between. This CDR3 is built from 12 residues. Germline CDR1 and CDR2: SNHLY and FYNNEI. The CDR3 spells CASGDSNQPQHF. In nucleotides, the CDR3 is TGTGCCAGCGGAGACAGCAATCAGCCCCAGCATTTT.

The rearrangement uses TRBV10-1 and TRBJ2-1, with 9 bases matching TRBD1. Trimming at V came to 6 bases and at J to 5 bases, leaving 11 bases not matched to a gene. CDR3 length equals 16 residues. CDR1 and CDR2 from the germline V gene are WNHNN and SYGVQD (reference sequence). For the CDR3, the DNA is TGCGCCAGCAGCCCAGCCCGGGACAGGGACCACAATGAGCAGTTCTTC. Amino acids: CASSPARDRDHNEQFF.

The chain uses TRBV6-5 and TRBJ1-2; 7 nucleotides match TRBD1. V shed 2 bases, J shed 0 bases, and the junction held 0 bases outside the gene matches. The CDR3 has 14 residues. Germline-derived CDR1 and CDR2 are MNHEY and SVGAGI. The CDR3 protein is CASSYGTANYGYTF. The CDR3 DNA reads TGTGCCAGCAGTTACGGGACAGCTAACTATGGCTACACCTTC.

Here the CDR3 reads CASSHPQGQGAGANVLTF. Here the CDR3 DNA reads TGCGCCAGCAGTCACCCTCAGGGACAGGGGGCTGGGGCCAACGTCCTGACTTTC. The chain joins TRBV23-1 to TRBJ2-6, with 11 bases fitting TRBD1. TRBV23-1 is reported as an ORF; its role is uncertain. After removal of 3 bases from V and 2 bases from J, the junction contained 6 bases not matched to a gene. The CDR3 sequence is 18 residues long.

The chain links TRBV9 to TRBJ1-2; 10 bases fit TRBD1. Germline CDR1 SGDLS, CDR2 YYNGEE. There are 13 residues in the CDR3. V dropped 4 bases and J dropped 8; count of bases not matched to a gene: 5. The DNA for the CDR3 is TGTGCCAGCAGCAGCGACAGGGGGCTGGGCTACACCTTC. As protein: CASSSDRGLGYTF.

This chain uses TRBV30 with TRBJ1-3, with D unresolved. V lost 5 bases and J 4 bases, leaving 12 bases between the germline ends. The CDR3 totals 13 residues. Germline V gives CDR1 GTSNPN, CDR2 SVGIG (reference sequence). CDR3 protein: CAWAPSVGNTIYF. The CDR3 coding sequence is TGTGCCTGGGCCCCCTCGGTGGGAAACACCATATATTTT.

This clone was seen more than once but under ten times. The chain uses TRBV5-4 and TRBJ2-1; TRBD2 aligns across 10 bases. After removal of 0 bases from V and 6 bases from J, the junction contained 3 bases not matched to a gene. The CDR3 covers 15 residues. The germline V gene has CDR1 SGHNT and CDR2 YYREEE (reference sequence). CDR3 bases: TGTGCCAGCAGCTTGGCCGGGACTAGCGTCAATGAGCAGTTCTTC. Translation: CASSLAGTSVNEQFF.

The sample holds a few counts of this clone. This sequence joins TRBV2 and TRBJ1-6; 11 nucleotides agree with TRBD1. From germline, CDR1 is SNHLY and CDR2 FYNNEI. CDR3 length equals 14 residues. Trimming at V came to 4 bases and at J to 9 bases, leaving 2 bases not matched to a gene. CDR3 DNA sequence: TGTGCCAGCAGTGCGGACAGGGGGCCTTCACCCCTCCACTTT. It encodes CASSADRGPSPLHF.